The next 29 T cell receptor beta chains were all read from a single sample in a study of vaccination and CD4 T cells after COVID-19. No cognate antigen is known for these TCRs. Scientists ran DNA taken from cultured CD4+ T cells through the Oncomine TCR Beta short-read assay for sequencing. Genomic DNA was extracted from cultured CD4+ T cells. TCRdb reprocessed the PCR reads with MiXCR, giving one entry per CDR3 protein. The table has 6,000 to 7,000 distinct CDR3 sequences, 35% seen once. Treatment defined: approximately nine-day PBMC culture with coronavirus spike peptide pools or control peptides (ViraFEST assay). Before the COVID-19 pandemic (2011-2018), CD4+ T cells were obtained from the unexposed donor. Sequencing was done on a sample of CD4+ T cells from blood, cultured in vitro. These TCRs come from a human donor in good health.

This chain joins TRBV5-6 and TRBJ1-6; no definite D call. The CDR3 extends over 12 amino acids. CDR1 is SGHDT and CDR2 is YYEEEE in the germline V gene. Deletions cut 2 bases from V and 10 bases from J, with 7 bases between. CDR3 nucleotide sequence: TGTGCCAGCAGCTTTTTTGGCTCACCCCTCCACTTT. This codes for CASSFFGSPLHF. The complete variable domain, with remaining parts taken from reference TRBV5-6 and TRBJ1-6, reads DAGVTQSPTHLIKTRGQQVTLRCSPKSGHDTVSWYQQALGQGPQFIFQYYEEEERQRGNFPDRFSGHQFPNYSSELNVNALLLGDSALYLCASSFFGSPLHFGNGTRLTVT.

This chain connects TRBV7-2 to TRBJ2-7; no reliable D call. The V gene's germline CDR1 is SGHTA and CDR2 FQGNSA. The CDR3 length is 14 residues. V was clipped by 1 base and J by 0 bases, with 7 bases between them. The CDR3 here is CASSLDWNSYEQYF. The CDR3, as DNA: TGTGCCAGCAGCTTAGACTGGAACTCCTACGAGCAGTACTTC.

This clonotype has only a few counts. The CDR3, as DNA: TGTGCCACCAGCAGATGGATCGGGACTAGCGGCACAGATACGCAGTATTTT. Translating it yields CATSRWIGTSGTDTQYF. The chain has TRBV15 and TRBJ2-3; 10 nucleotides agree with TRBD2. Germline V gives CDR1 LNHNV, CDR2 YYDKDF (reference sequence). Trimming cost V 2 bases and J 1 base; bases outside gene matches: 6. This CDR3 is 17 amino acids long.

This clonotype was seen a handful of times. V and J are TRBV6-5 and TRBJ1-1; D remains ambiguous. The germline gives CDR1 MNHEY, CDR2 SVGAGI. The germline V and J ends were trimmed by 0 bases and 1 base, with 3 bases remaining between them. The CDR3 spans 13 residues. CDR3 in DNA: TGTGCCAGCAGTTACTCTAAGAACACTGAAGCTTTCTTT. Its protein product is CASSYSKNTEAFF.

The chain joins TRBV5-4 to TRBJ2-3; 7 nucleotides align to TRBD2. Per germline, CDR1 SGHNT and CDR2 YYREEE (reference sequence). Losses at the gene ends were 0 bases for V and 5 bases for J; bases not matched to a gene: 6. CDR3 length: 15 residues. Here the CDR3 DNA reads TGTGCCAGCAGCTTGGGTCTAGCGGTAGGAGATACGCAGTATTTT. It yields the protein CASSLGLAVGDTQYF.

This clonotype turned up a few times. This chain joins TRBV19 and TRBJ2-3; TRBD1 matches 10 bases. V was pared by 9 bases and J by 5 bases, with 11 bases of the junction left unmatched. The germline CDR1 and CDR2 sequences are LNHDA and SQIVND (reference sequence). This CDR3 contains 15 residues. In nucleotides, the CDR3 is TGTGCCAGCTCCCCAAAAGGACAGGGGGGAGATACGCAGTATTTT. Its translation is CASSPKGQGGDTQYF.

The J gene is TRBJ2-5, the V gene TRBV20-1; no definite D call. Germline V gene data show CDR1 as DFQATT and CDR2 as SNEGSKA (reference sequence). Trimming stripped 3 bases from V and 4 bases from J, with 15 bases between. CDR3 length equals 14 residues. The CDR3 is CSASPTNQIETQYF. The CDR3 coding sequence is TGCAGTGCTAGCCCTACGAACCAAATAGAGACCCAGTACTTC.

J is TRBJ1-1 and V is TRBV6-5; 7 nucleotides align to TRBD1. The CDR3 consists of 16 residues. With V trimmed by 0 bases and J by 1 base, 5 bases remained unmatched. Per germline, CDR1 MNHEY and CDR2 SVGAGI. CDR3 nucleotide sequence: TGTGCCAGCAGTTACTCAAGGACAGGCGGGAACACTGAAGCTTTCTTT. Its translation: CASSYSRTGGNTEAFF.

This clonotype came up a few times. The chain couples TRBV11-3 to TRBJ2-2; 7 bases fit TRBD1. Trimming at V came to 5 bases and at J to 6 bases, leaving 3 bases not matched to a gene. The germline CDR1 and CDR2 sequences are SGHNT and YENEEA. The CDR3 runs to 13 residues. CDR3 coding DNA: TGTGCCAGCAGCGCCGACAGGGCCGGGGAGCTGTTTTTT. Its translation is CASSADRAGELFF.

The CDR3 DNA follows: TGTGCCAGCAGCTTCACAGGGGCCGGAGAGACCCAGTACTTC. It yields the protein CASSFTGAGETQYF. V usage is TRBV7-3 and J usage is TRBJ2-5; 7 bases are a match to TRBD1. Germline lookup yields CDR1 SGHTA and CDR2 FQGTGA. V shed 3 bases and J 4 bases; nucleotides not matched to a gene: 5. The length of the CDR3 is 14 residues.

The chain has TRBV7-2 and TRBJ2-4; 13 bases are a match to TRBD2. CDR3 size: 18 residues. Unmatched junction bases numbered 13, after V lost 2 bases and J lost 9 bases. The germline CDR1 and CDR2 sequences are SGHTA and FQGNSA. The CDR3 DNA sequence: TGTGCCAGCAGCTTAAATTTAGTTACTAGCGGGAGGGCCATCATTCAGTACTTC. Its translation is CASSLNLVTSGRAIIQYF. Variable domain in full (rest from reference TRBV7-2 and TRBJ2-4): GAGVSQSPSNKVTEKGKDVELRCDPISGHTALYWYRQSLGQGLEFLIYFQGNSAPDKSGLPSDRFSAERTGGSVSTLTIQRTQQEDSAVYLCASSLNLVTSGRAIIQYFGAGTRLSVL.

This clonotype was seen a handful of times. The chain joins TRBV20-1 to TRBJ2-7, with 8 bases aligning to TRBD1. Germline trimming cut 5 bases from V and 2 bases from J; bases unmatched to any gene: 8. This CDR3 region has 14 residues. Looked up from germline, CDR1 is DFQATT and CDR2 is SNEGSKA (reference sequence). The CDR3 nucleotides read TGCAGTGCTGGCTCCGGGACAGGCACCTACGAGCAGTACTTC. Its protein product is CSAGSGTGTYEQYF.

The rearrangement links TRBV7-9 to TRBJ2-7; TRBD1 agrees at 7 bases. Trimming cost V 10 bases and J 1 base; bases outside gene matches: 16. This CDR3 is built from 16 residues. Germline V gene data show CDR1 as SEHNR and CDR2 as FQNEAQ (reference sequence). This chain's CDR3 is CAIIIQGTLGSYEQYF. CDR3 DNA sequence: TGTGCCATCATAATACAGGGGACCCTCGGTTCCTACGAGCAGTACTTC.

This clonotype was seen more than once but under ten times. This sequence joins TRBV24-1 and TRBJ1-1; no definite D call. Germline V lookup: CDR1 KGHDR, CDR2 SFDVKD. Trimming pared 3 bases from V and 0 bases from J, leaving 22 bases between. The CDR3 is made up of 19 amino acids. CDR3 in amino acids: CATSDPGLYAPVVNTEAFF. The DNA of the CDR3 is TGTGCCACCAGTGATCCCGGGCTCTATGCCCCGGTTGTGAACACTGAAGCTTTCTTT.

The V and J genes are TRBV19 and TRBJ2-3, with 13 bases matching TRBD2. The V gene end was trimmed by 1 base and the J gene end by 4 bases; junction bases not matched to a gene: 5. Germline V CDR1 and CDR2: LNHDA, SQIVND (reference sequence). The CDR3 has 17 residues. CDR3 protein: CASSIGTSGSGADTQYF. Written as DNA, the CDR3 is TGTGCCAGTAGTATAGGGACTAGCGGGAGTGGCGCAGATACGCAGTATTTT.

This clonotype was counted a few times. This sequence joins TRBV2 and TRBJ2-5, with TRBD2 matching 8 bases. The CDR3 has 14 residues. Germline CDR1 reads SNHLY; CDR2 reads FYNNEI. With V trimmed by 4 bases and J by 3 bases, 4 bases remained unmatched. The CDR3: CASSVLAGEETQYF. In DNA form, the CDR3 reads TGTGCCAGCAGTGTTCTAGCGGGCGAAGAGACCCAGTACTTC.

This rearrangement joins TRBV7-9 to TRBJ2-1; 8 positions match TRBD2. The J segment lost 4 bases and the V segment lost 6 bases, leaving 5 bases of the junction unmatched. The germline V gene has CDR1 SEHNR and CDR2 FQNEAQ (reference sequence). The CDR3 totals 14 residues. The chain's CDR3 is CASSGVAGYNEQFF. The CDR3 coding sequence is TGTGCCAGCAGTGGGGTAGCGGGGTACAATGAGCAGTTCTTC.

This clonotype has more than one count but fewer than ten. The chain links TRBV20-1 to TRBJ2-1, with D perhaps TRBD1 (5 bases). This CDR3 has 15 amino acids. The V gene lost 0 bases and the J gene lost 0 bases, with 9 bases spanning the gap. Germline CDR1 DFQATT, CDR2 SNEGSKA (reference sequence). The CDR3 sequence is CSARDLQGSYNEQFF. In DNA form, the CDR3 reads TGCAGTGCTAGAGATCTCCAGGGCTCCTACAATGAGCAGTTCTTC.

This chain connects TRBV4-2 to TRBJ2-2; 10 bases match TRBD2. Germline values: CDR1 LGHNA, CDR2 YNFKEQ. CDR3 length: 18 amino acids. Losses at the gene ends were 0 bases for V and 3 bases for J; bases not matched to a gene: 7. The CDR3 nucleotides are TGTGCCAGCAGCCAAGATGGGAGGCTAGCGGGAGACACCGGGGAGCTGTTTTTT. This gives the protein CASSQDGRLAGDTGELFF.

J is TRBJ2-2 and V is TRBV7-9; the D gene could be TRBD1 or TRBD2 (6 bases each). CDR3 length: 15 residues. Germline V lookup: CDR1 SEHNR, CDR2 FQNEAQ (reference sequence). V was pared by 6 bases and J by 4 bases, with 15 bases between. This chain's CDR3 is CASREGGALTGELFF. The DNA for the CDR3 is TGTGCCAGCAGGGAGGGGGGAGCCCTCACCGGGGAGCTGTTTTTT.

The chain carries TRBV6-2 or TRBV6-3 and TRBJ2-2; 8 nucleotides agree with TRBD2. The CDR3 consists of 15 residues. Per the germline V gene, CDR1 is MNHEY and CDR2 is SVGEGT. The V and J ends lost 6 bases and 5 bases, in that order; junction bases with no gene match: 8. Here the CDR3 DNA reads TGTGCCAGCAGCGAGACTAGCGCGACTACCGGGGAGCTGTTTTTT. Amino acids: CASSETSATTGELFF.

This sequence joins TRBV7-9 and TRBJ1-2; D gene ambiguous. Trimming took 1 base from V and 7 from J, leaving 10 bases between them. There are 13 residues in the CDR3. CDR1 and CDR2 from the germline V gene are SEHNR and FQNEAQ (reference sequence). CDR3 amino acids: CASSLGLPGGYTF. The CDR3 nucleotides are TGTGCCAGCAGCTTAGGACTACCCGGTGGCTACACCTTC. The full variable domain, completed using reference TRBV7-9 and TRBJ1-2, is DTGVSQNPRHKITKRGQNVTFRCDPISEHNRLYWYRQTLGQGPEFLTYFQNEAQLEKSRLLSDRFSAERPKGSFSTLEIQRTEQGDSAMYLCASSLGLPGGYTFGSGTRLTVV.

This clonotype was found a few times. Here the CDR3 DNA reads TGTGCCAGCGGCCGGCCTGCTGAAGCTTTCTTT. As protein: CASGRPAEAFF. The chain recombines TRBV6-1 with TRBJ1-1; D call uncertain. Trimming shortened V by 8 bases and J by 6 bases, and 10 bases separated the two germline ends. The CDR3 covers 11 residues. The germline V gene encodes CDR1 MNHNS and CDR2 SASEGT.

V gene TRBV7-9 combines with J gene TRBJ1-4; no reliable D call. V shed 6 bases and J shed 5 bases, with 10 bases lying between them. The germline V gene encodes CDR1 SEHNR and CDR2 FQNEAQ (reference sequence). The length of the CDR3 is 13 residues. CDR3 protein: CASSIRLNEKLFF. As DNA, the CDR3 is TGTGCCAGCAGTATCCGTTTGAATGAAAAACTGTTTTTT.

The chain links TRBV4-2 to TRBJ2-7; D ambiguous. The CDR3 covers 14 residues. Germline CDR1 is LGHNA and CDR2 is YNFKEQ. Between the trimmed V and J ends, which lost 2 bases and 3 bases, there was a span of 11 bases. DNA for the CDR3: TGTGCCAGCAGCCAACCCGACGGCGGCTACGAGCAGTACTTC. Translation gives CASSQPDGGYEQYF.

This clonotype showed up just a few times. CDR3 in amino acids: CSASRRGPGTQYF. In DNA form, the CDR3 reads TGCAGTGCATCACGACGCGGGCCAGGTACGCAGTATTTT. The chain uses TRBV20-1 and TRBJ2-3, with TRBD2 as a possible D gene (5 bases). Germline CDR1 reads DFQATT; CDR2 reads SNEGSKA (reference sequence). The CDR3 has 13 amino acids. Trimming left V 6 bases short and J 8 bases short, with 18 bases between.

The chain combines TRBV20-1 with TRBJ1-3; perhaps TRBD1 as D (6 bases). Trimming took 6 bases from V and 8 from J, leaving 26 bases between them. CDR1 and CDR2 (germline): DFQATT, SNEGSKA (reference sequence). The CDR3 consists of 16 residues. CDR3 nucleotide sequence: TGCAGTGCCCGGGATGTCTGGAGACAGAGGGGGGACACCATATATTTT. Encoded protein: CSARDVWRQRGDTIYF.

The V call is TRBV30, the J call TRBJ1-2, with 12 bases lining up with TRBD1. This CDR3 is built from 15 residues. J was trimmed by 8 bases and V by 0 bases; bases with no gene match: 7. Germline V CDR1 and CDR2: GTSNPN, SVGIG (reference sequence). CDR3 loop: CAWSVTGQGASGYTF. DNA of the CDR3: TGTGCCTGGAGTGTGACGGGACAGGGGGCTTCCGGCTACACCTTC.

The V gene is TRBV7-2, the J gene TRBJ1-1, with 9 bases lining up with TRBD1. The trim removed 6 bases at V and 4 bases at J, leaving 3 bases unmatched. The CDR3 spans 13 residues. In germline, CDR1 is SGHTA, CDR2 FQGNSA. CDR3 in DNA: TGTGCCAGCAGAATACAGGGGGCCACTGAAGCTTTCTTT. Translation gives CASRIQGATEAFF.